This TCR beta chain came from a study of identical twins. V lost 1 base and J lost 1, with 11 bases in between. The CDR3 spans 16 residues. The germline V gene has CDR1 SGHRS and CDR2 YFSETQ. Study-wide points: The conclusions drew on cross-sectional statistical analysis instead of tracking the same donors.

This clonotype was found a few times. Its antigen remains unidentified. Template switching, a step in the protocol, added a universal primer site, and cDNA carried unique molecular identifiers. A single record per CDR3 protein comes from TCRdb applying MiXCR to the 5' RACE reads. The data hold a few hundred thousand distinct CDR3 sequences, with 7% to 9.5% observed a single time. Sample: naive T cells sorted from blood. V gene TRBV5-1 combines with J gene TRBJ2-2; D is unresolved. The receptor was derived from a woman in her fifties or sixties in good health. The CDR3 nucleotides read TGCGCCAGCAGCTTGTACAGTTCCTTGAACACCGGGGAGCTGTTTTTT. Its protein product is CASSLYSSLNTGELFF. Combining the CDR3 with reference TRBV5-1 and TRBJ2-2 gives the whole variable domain KAGVTQTPRYLIKTRGQQVTLSCSPISGHRSVSWYQQTPGQGLQFLFEYFSETQRNKGNFPGRFSGRQFSNSRSEMNVSTLELGDSALYLCASSLYSSLNTGELFFGEGSRLTVL.